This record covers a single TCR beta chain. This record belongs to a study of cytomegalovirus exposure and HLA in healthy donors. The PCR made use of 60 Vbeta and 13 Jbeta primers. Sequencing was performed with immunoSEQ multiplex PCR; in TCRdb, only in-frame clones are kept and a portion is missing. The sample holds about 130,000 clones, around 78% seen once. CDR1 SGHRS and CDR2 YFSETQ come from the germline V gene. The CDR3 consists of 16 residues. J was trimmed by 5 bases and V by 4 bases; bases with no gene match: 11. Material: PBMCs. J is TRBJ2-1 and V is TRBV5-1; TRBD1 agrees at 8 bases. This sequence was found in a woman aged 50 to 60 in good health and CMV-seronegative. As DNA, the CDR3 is TGCGCCAGCAGCGGAGGGGGGAACAGGGGGGACAATGAGCAGTTCTTC. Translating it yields CASSGGGNRGDNEQFF.